This entry concerns a single T cell receptor beta chain. Its antigen is unknown. These data belong to a study of vaccination effects on CD4 cells after COVID-19. Germline CDR1 reads SEHNR; CDR2 reads FQNEAQ (reference sequence). V shed 5 bases and J shed 7 bases, with 12 bases lying between them. This CDR3 is built from 12 residues. Clones were read by immunoSEQ multiplex PCR, and TCRdb kept only the in-frame ones, dropping some. The profile shows about 30,000 clones, 65% to 90% of them singletons. Antigen-specific CD4+ T cells expanded by the ViraFEST assay with viral peptide pools were then sequenced. Cells that had been cultured for 10 days were the source of isolated CD4+ T cells. Two doses of BNT162b2 or mRNA-1273 vaccine were administered to participants. The vaccine recipients had no prior SARS-CoV-2 infection, with negative nucleocapsid antibodies. IL-2 medium supplanted half the medium on days 3 and 7.

Sequencing used CD4+ T cells from PBMCs cultured with SARS-CoV-2 spike peptides, obtained after COVID-19 vaccination. V gene TRBV7-9 combines with J gene TRBJ2-7; the D is unclear. The TCR was taken from a human donor who received a COVID-19 vaccine. Some clones in this sample may be carry-over from other donors' samples. The CDR3 nucleotides are TGTGCCAGCAGCCAACCCCTGGGAGAGCAGTACGTC. It codes for CASSQPLGEQYV.